The sequence of this T cell receptor (beta chain) was determined in a study of PD-L1 blockade in urothelial cancer. This clone has just one count. The CDR3 is made up of 16 amino acids. V shed 4 bases, J shed 7 bases, and the junction held 12 bases outside the gene matches. Germline loops: CDR1 SEHNR, CDR2 FQNEAQ (reference sequence). Profiling relied on immunoSEQ multiplex PCR, and the TCRdb table lists in-frame clones only, not all of them. The sample consists of roughly 62,000 clones, around 79% of them appearing once. The chain is built from TRBV7-9 and TRBJ2-1; 8 nucleotides align to TRBD1. The specimen comprised PBMCs, sampled around atezolizumab (anti-PD-L1) treatment. The TCR originated in an older man with urothelial cancer. The CDR3 loop reads CASSSPTDRARNEQFF. The CDR3 bases are TGTGCCAGCAGCTCGCCCACGGACAGGGCCCGTAATGAGCAGTTCTTC.